Sequencing of this T cell receptor (beta chain) was carried out in a study of T cells after yellow fever vaccination. TCRdb reanalysed the 5' RACE reads using MiXCR and keeps one entry per CDR3 protein. Of about 160,000 distinct CDR3 sequences listed, around 8.5% are singletons. This receptor was identified in a man between 18 and 29 years old who received the YFV17D yellow fever vaccine. The sample consisted of CD8+ T cells sorted from PBMCs, taken 45 days after the yellow fever booster vaccination.

The CDR3 sequence: CASRPGQTSGEQYV. DNA of the CDR3: TGTGCCAGCAGGCCGGGACAGACCTCAGGGGAGCAGTACGTC. This chain links TRBV27 with TRBJ2-7; TRBD1 matches at 7 bases. CDR1 is MNHEY, CDR2 SMNVEV, per germline (reference sequence). V dropped 6 bases and J dropped 7; count of bases not matched to a gene: 12. This CDR3 is built from 14 residues.